Listed below are T cell receptor beta chains from one sample, sequenced in a study of T-cell memory formation after mild COVID-19. In TCRdb, the 5' RACE reads were re-called with MiXCR into one record per CDR3 protein. Counted here are almost 250,000 distinct CDR3 sequences, about 16% occurring once; the ten biggest clones make up around 2%. The sequenced material came from PBMCs or a T cell subset sorted from them (not recorded which). The receptor source for this set is an adult woman who had mild COVID-19 (a few samples of this study predate the infection). Cell type and time point are not known. The CDR3 runs from the conserved cysteine through the conserved F or W. A D gene is named only where the DNA matches it firmly. Part of the rows lack a size; the others show once, few, many or a class for expanded clones.

d_call,cdr3_length,v_call,clone_size,j_call,cdr3_aa,cdr3_nt
-,14,TRBV5-1,few,TRBJ2-5,CASSLQGNQETQYF,TGCGCCAGCAGCTTGCAGGGAAACCAAGAGACCCAGTACTTC
TRBD2,14,TRBV27,many,TRBJ2-5,CASSFGGGKETQYF,TGTGCCAGCAGTTTCGGGGGGGGCAAGGAGACCCAGTACTTC
-,18,TRBV4-3,-,TRBJ1-3,CASSQDPRQGISGNTIYF,TGCGCCAGCAGCCAAGATCCGAGGCAGGGAATCTCTGGAAACACCATATATTTT
TRBD1,15,TRBV5-1,many,TRBJ2-3,CASRETGGITDTQYF,TGCGCCAGCAGAGAGACAGGGGGAATCACAGATACGCAGTATTTT
TRBD2,16,TRBV5-1,-,TRBJ2-1,CASSLGSGGDFNEQFF,TGCGCCAGCAGCTTGGGAAGCGGGGGGGATTTTAATGAGCAGTTCTTC
-,15,TRBV6-6,few,TRBJ2-7,CASKESGLPLYEQYF,TGTGCCAGCAAGGAAAGCGGCCTGCCCCTTTACGAGCAGTACTTC
TRBD1,15,TRBV6-5,few,TRBJ2-7,CASSRPGTGAYEQYF,TGTGCCAGCAGCCGCCCCGGGACAGGGGCCTACGAGCAGTACTTC
TRBD2,15,TRBV20-1,-,TRBJ2-1,CSALTLAGGGNEQFF,TGCAGTGCTCTGACACTAGCGGGAGGGGGGAATGAGCAGTTCTTC
-,15,TRBV7-8,-,TRBJ1-2,CASSLATGINYGYTF,TGTGCCAGCAGCCTCGCGACGGGGATTAACTATGGCTACACCTTC
TRBD1,13,TRBV24-1,-,TRBJ1-1,CATSGTGNTEAFF,TGTGCCACCAGCGGGACAGGGAACACTGAAGCTTTCTTT
-,15,TRBV23-1,many,TRBJ1-1,CATPGRDPEEGEAFF,TGCGCCACCCCGGGCCGGGACCCCGAGGAAGGTGAAGCTTTCTTT
-,11,TRBV6-2/TRBV6-3,-,TRBJ2-7,CASSYHHEQYF,TGTGCCAGCAGTTACCACCACGAGCAGTACTTC
-,13,TRBV30,-,TRBJ1-5,CAWSVKSNQPQHF,TGTGCCTGGAGTGTTAAGAGCAATCAGCCCCAGCATTTT
TRBD2,14,TRBV12-3/TRBV12-4,many,TRBJ2-7,CASMPGLAVYEQYF,TGTGCCAGCATGCCGGGACTAGCGGTCTACGAGCAGTACTTC
TRBD2,15,TRBV5-1,few,TRBJ2-7,CASSDTSGSHYEQYF,TGCGCCAGCAGCGATACTAGCGGGAGCCACTACGAGCAGTACTTC
-,13,TRBV3-1,-,TRBJ2-2,CASSPSWTGELFF,TGTGCCAGCAGCCCCTCTTGGACCGGGGAGCTGTTTTTT
-,13,TRBV2,few,TRBJ1-5,CASSVGRDQPQHF,TGTGCCAGCAGTGTGGGCAGGGATCAGCCCCAGCATTTT
-,14,TRBV27,-,TRBJ1-5,CASSFRDSNQPQHF,TGTGCCAGCAGTTTCAGGGATAGCAATCAGCCCCAGCATTTT
-,13,TRBV11-3,-,TRBJ1-1,CASSHEMVTEAFF,TGTGCCAGCAGCCACGAAATGGTCACTGAAGCTTTCTTT
TRBD2,20,TRBV11-1,-,TRBJ2-1,CASSSEAGGPEVSSYNEQFF,TGTGCCAGCAGCTCCGAAGCGGGAGGGCCAGAAGTAAGCTCCTACAATGAGCAGTTCTTC
-,15,TRBV27,many,TRBJ1-1,CASRPGVDRSTEAFF,TGTGCCAGCAGGCCTGGGGTCGACAGAAGCACTGAAGCTTTCTTT
TRBD2,16,TRBV9,-,TRBJ2-3,CASSLRTSGGADTQYF,TGTGCCAGCAGCCTACGGACTAGCGGGGGGGCAGATACGCAGTATTTT
-,15,TRBV9,few,TRBJ2-3,CASSVGSISTDTQYF,TGTGCCAGCAGCGTAGGCTCGATAAGCACAGATACGCAGTATTTT
-,15,TRBV5-1,-,TRBJ2-1,CASSRGGGSYNEQFF,TGCGCCAGCAGCAGGGGGGGAGGGTCCTACAATGAGCAGTTCTTC
-,15,TRBV5-6,few,TRBJ1-1,CASSSNTLQRREAFF,TGTGCCAGCAGCTCGAATACATTACAGAGGCGGGAAGCTTTCTTT
-,15,TRBV5-5,few,TRBJ1-5,CASSLEPGRMRTQHF,TGTGCCAGCAGCTTGGAACCGGGGAGAATGAGGACCCAGCATTTT
-,12,TRBV5-6,-,TRBJ2-7,CASTGIDYEQYF,TGTGCCAGCACTGGGATCGACTACGAGCAGTACTTC
-,16,TRBV7-9,-,TRBJ2-3,CASSLVMLGAEDTQYF,TGTGCCAGCAGCTTAGTTATGCTAGGGGCCGAAGATACGCAGTATTTT
-,11,TRBV20-1,-,TRBJ1-2,CSARLGYGYTF,TGCAGTGCTCGACTGGGCTATGGCTACACCTTC
-,15,TRBV4-1,few,TRBJ1-2,CASSQEPSRQLGYTF,TGCGCCAGCAGCCAAGAGCCCTCCAGGCAGCTCGGCTACACCTTC
-,14,TRBV19,-,TRBJ2-7,CASTPSGSFYEQYF,TGTGCCAGTACCCCATCGGGCAGCTTCTACGAGCAGTACTTC
TRBD1,13,TRBV20-1,-,TRBJ2-7,CSASAGTAYEQYF,TGCAGTGCTTCAGCAGGGACAGCCTACGAGCAGTACTTC
-,12,TRBV6-1,many,TRBJ1-2,CASTPGGYGYTF,TGTGCCAGCACTCCAGGCGGCTATGGCTACACCTTC
-,13,TRBV7-9,-,TRBJ2-3,CASSRLVSDTQYF,TGTGCCAGCAGCCGACTAGTTTCAGATACGCAGTATTTT
-,15,TRBV7-2,few,TRBJ2-3,CASSLFGGSTDTQYF,TGTGCCAGCAGCCTTTTTGGGGGGAGCACAGATACGCAGTATTTT
TRBD2,16,TRBV11-2,many,TRBJ2-1,CASSQYLGGSPDEQFF,TGTGCCAGCAGCCAGTACCTAGGCGGGAGTCCTGATGAGCAGTTCTTC
TRBD2,15,TRBV20-1,many,TRBJ2-1,CSARGLAVGGNEQFF,TGCAGTGCTAGAGGGCTAGCGGTCGGGGGTAATGAGCAGTTCTTC
-,15,TRBV6-5,few,TRBJ1-2,CASSYSRESNYGYTF,TGTGCCAGCAGTTACTCCCGGGAATCTAACTATGGCTACACCTTC
TRBD1,15,TRBV20-1,-,TRBJ2-7,CSARAVTGGSYEQYF,TGCAGTGCTAGAGCAGTGACAGGGGGCTCCTACGAGCAGTACTTC
TRBD1,16,TRBV5-1,few,TRBJ1-1,CASSTGQGGFYTEAFF,TGCGCCAGCAGCACCGGACAGGGGGGGTTTTACACTGAAGCTTTCTTT
-,14,TRBV5-1,many,TRBJ2-3,CASSSQSVTDTQYF,TGCGCCAGCAGCTCGCAGTCAGTCACAGATACGCAGTATTTT
-,16,TRBV30,-,TRBJ1-3,CAWSVEIRGPGNTIYF,TGTGCCTGGAGTGTAGAGATCAGGGGCCCTGGAAACACCATATATTTT
-,13,TRBV3-1,-,TRBJ2-1,CASSQGQINEQFF,TGTGCCAGCAGCCAAGGGCAGATCAATGAGCAGTTCTTC
-,15,TRBV12-3/TRBV12-4,-,TRBJ1-1,CASSHSNGGRTEAFF,TGTGCCAGCAGTCACTCTAACGGGGGCAGGACTGAAGCTTTCTTT
-,14,TRBV29-1,-,TRBJ1-1,CSVESGIRWTEAFF,TGCAGCGTTGAAAGCGGAATTCGATGGACTGAAGCTTTCTTT
-,12,TRBV5-1,few,TRBJ1-2,CASSYLGDGYTF,TGCGCCAGCAGTTATTTAGGTGATGGCTACACCTTC
TRBD2,15,TRBV19,-,TRBJ2-1,CASSIDATSGGPELF,TGTGCCAGTAGTATAGATGCGACTAGCGGGGGGCCCGAACTCTTC
TRBD1,15,TRBV4-3,-,TRBJ1-1,CASSHLGQGNTEAFF,TGCGCCAGCAGCCACCTCGGACAGGGTAACACTGAAGCTTTCTTT
TRBD2,15,TRBV4-1,-,TRBJ2-3,CASRPGLARTDTQYF,TGCGCCAGCAGACCCGGACTAGCGAGGACAGATACGCAGTATTTT
-,15,TRBV5-1,few,TRBJ2-7,CASSFAPDSAGEQYF,TGCGCCAGCAGCTTCGCCCCCGACAGTGCGGGGGAGCAGTACTTC
-,14,TRBV24-1,-,TRBJ1-5,CATSDGSGDQPQHF,TGTGCCACCAGTGATGGGAGCGGCGATCAGCCCCAGCATTTT
TRBD2,16,TRBV25-1,few,TRBJ2-7,CASSARLAGGSYEQYF,TGTGCCAGCAGTGCGAGACTAGCGGGAGGCTCCTACGAGCAGTACTTC
TRBD2,17,TRBV9,-,TRBJ2-3,CASSVGVSGRAGSTQYF,TGTGCCAGCAGCGTAGGGGTTAGCGGGAGGGCCGGTAGTACGCAGTATTTT
-,14,TRBV4-1,-,TRBJ1-4,CASSQQEHNEKLFF,TGCGCCAGCAGCCAACAGGAGCATAATGAAAAACTGTTTTTT
-,16,TRBV21-1,few,TRBJ2-1,CASIPDRGVLYNEQFF,TGTGCCAGCATCCCAGACAGGGGGGTATTGTACAATGAGCAGTTCTTC
TRBD2,13,TRBV6-5,-,TRBJ2-7,CASSPTSGYEQYF,TGTGCCAGCAGCCCAACTAGCGGCTACGAGCAGTACTTC
TRBD1,14,TRBV7-9,many,TRBJ1-5,CASSTEDRGQPQHF,TGTGCCAGCAGCACCGAGGACAGGGGCCAGCCCCAGCATTTT